This T cell receptor (beta chain) is drawn from a study of Ad26.COV2.S vaccination and SARS-CoV-2 variants. Turning to the study itself: Ad26.COV2.S given intramuscularly, once or twice 56 days apart. Whole-study findings and limits: Substantial breadth was reportedly displayed by spike-specific CD8+ and CD4+ T cell responses after vaccination. Total T cell responses, in the TCR breadth and depth analyses, may have been underestimated.

The repertoire was sequenced with immunoSEQ multiplex PCR; TCRdb's copy has only in-frame clones and lacks some. The sample has some 240,000 clones, 87% seen once. Trimming removed 6 bases from V and 11 bases from J, with 17 bases in between. In germline, CDR1 is MNHEY, CDR2 SVGAGI. The CDR3 spans 13 residues. In the case of this clone: Its target is not known.

As for treatment: over 15 received Ad26.COV2.S at low or high dose, single or two shots; several received placebo; per-sample allocation not given. Sampling occurred on day 63 after the first vaccine or placebo injection. An adult of 18-55 years in Boston served as donor. The rearrangement joins TRBV6-5 to TRBJ1-5, with D perhaps matching TRBD1 (5 bases). The specimen was peripheral blood, collected in a trial of Ad26.COV2.S vaccine versus placebo. This receptor was taken from a person between 18 and 65 years old who received the Ad26.COV2.S COVID-19 vaccine or a placebo. CDR3: CASRGVLTVAQHF. CDR3 in DNA: TGTGCCAGCAGGGGGGTTTTGACAGTGGCCCAGCATTTT.